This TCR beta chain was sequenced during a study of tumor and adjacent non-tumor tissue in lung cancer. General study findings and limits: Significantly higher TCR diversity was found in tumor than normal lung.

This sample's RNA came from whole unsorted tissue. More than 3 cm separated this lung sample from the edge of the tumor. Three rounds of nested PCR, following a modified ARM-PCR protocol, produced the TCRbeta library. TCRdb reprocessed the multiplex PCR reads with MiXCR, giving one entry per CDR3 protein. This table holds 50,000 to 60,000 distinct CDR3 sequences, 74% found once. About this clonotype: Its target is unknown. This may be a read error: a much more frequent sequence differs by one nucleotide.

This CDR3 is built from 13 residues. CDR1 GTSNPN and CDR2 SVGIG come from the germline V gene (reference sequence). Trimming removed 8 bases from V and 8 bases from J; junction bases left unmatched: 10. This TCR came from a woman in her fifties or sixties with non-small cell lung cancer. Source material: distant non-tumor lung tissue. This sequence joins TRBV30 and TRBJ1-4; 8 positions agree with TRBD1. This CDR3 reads CAHRTGFGEKLFF. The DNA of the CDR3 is TGTGCCCACCGGACAGGGTTTGGGGAAAAACTGTTTTTT.